This TCR beta chain came from a study of blood T cell repertoires in COVID-19. Study-wide background: Both acute and convalescent COVID-19 samples were obtained from the United States, Italy and Spain. T cells, B-cell-depleted T cells, or PBMCs supplied cDNA or gDNA.

The germline V and J ends were trimmed by 4 bases and 5 bases, with 12 bases remaining between them. Germline loops: CDR1 SGHRS, CDR2 YFSETQ. The CDR3 runs to 14 residues. In the source study's methods: Reference gene primer amplification gave nucleated cell count estimates. Repertoires were generated with immunoSEQ multiplex PCR, while TCRdb's copy carries only in-frame clones and drops some. V, J and clone size are taken as reported in that table, and D and trimming were inferred from the DNA itself. In the table there are 99,000 or so clones, 87% of which are singletons. The V and J genes are TRBV5-1 and TRBJ1-4, with a weak D call TRBD1 (6 bases). Sequenced sample: peripheral blood. The TCR was taken from a man aged 45-65 years with acute or convalescent COVID-19. The CDR3, as DNA: TGCGCCAGCAGCCCGCAGGGGCGAAATGAAAAACTGTTTTTT. Translated: CASSPQGRNEKLFF.